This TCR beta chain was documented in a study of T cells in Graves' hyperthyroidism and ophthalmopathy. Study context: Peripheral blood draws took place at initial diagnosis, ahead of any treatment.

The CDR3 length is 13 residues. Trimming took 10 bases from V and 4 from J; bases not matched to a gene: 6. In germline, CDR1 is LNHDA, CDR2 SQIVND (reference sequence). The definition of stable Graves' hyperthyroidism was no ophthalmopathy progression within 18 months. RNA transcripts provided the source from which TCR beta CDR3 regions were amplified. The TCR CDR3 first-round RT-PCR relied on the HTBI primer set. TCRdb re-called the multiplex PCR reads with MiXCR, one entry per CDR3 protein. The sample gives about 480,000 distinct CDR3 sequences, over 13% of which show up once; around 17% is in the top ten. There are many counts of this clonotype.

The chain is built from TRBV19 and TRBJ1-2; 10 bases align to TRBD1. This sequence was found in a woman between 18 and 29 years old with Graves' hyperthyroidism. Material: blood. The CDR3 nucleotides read TGTGCCACCACCGGGACAGGGGTCTATGGCTACACCTTC. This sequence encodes CATTGTGVYGYTF.